This T cell receptor (beta chain) was recorded in a study of blood T cell repertoires in COVID-19 (dated by TCRdb to about 2020). Context from the whole study: Collaborator samples came from the United States, Italy and Spain and covered acute and convalescent phases of COVID-19. The material from the prospective study consisted of cDNA or gDNA derived from T cells, B-cell-depleted T cells, or PBMCs. Deeply sampled blood TCRbeta repertoires from subjects exposed to, actively infected with, or recovered from COVID-19 were included in the dataset. The repertoires were made available in a free public database intended to serve as a resource for research on the immune response to SARS-CoV-2. The samples were drawn from two sources: the first 160 participants of the ongoing ImmuneRACE study, and over 950 subjects contributed by 6 global collaborators. The sample metadata nearly always contained a de-identified subject ID, COVID-19 status, age in years and sex. Where available, HLA class I and class II types were taken from metadata supplied by the sample provider and were not determined by assay-based typing. Overall study outcomes, separate from this receptor: Clinical and demographic metadata were provided uncurated, with the amount varying by source and participant.

From the cysteine up to the phenylalanine, the CDR3 has a length of 14 residues. Of all the DNA, just the CDR3 is kept, 42 bases in frame from base 1. The germline V gene encodes CDR1 LGHDT and CDR2 YNNKEL (reference sequence). At the junction V is shortened by 0 bases and J by 6 bases, with 12 bases in between. This clone came up a few times. Its antigen is unknown. There are no base qualities to consult, and no much larger clone falls within one base. In the prospective study, participants were about 18 to 95 years old, resided in 24 geographic areas of the United States, and were enrolled through a virtual design. In the prospective study, cohorts were assigned on the basis of participant-reported clinical history obtained from a screening survey and a study questionnaire. ImmuneRACE Cohort 3 recovered participants were defined by two consecutive negative NP/OP PCR tests, healthcare professional clearance, or symptom resolution. In the prospective study, mobile phlebotomists collected whole blood, serum and a nasopharyngeal or oropharyngeal swab from each participant. Additional blood draws and questionnaires over an approximately 2-month period could optionally be provided by prospective study participants. Blood samples from the prospective study were shipped frozen or at room temperature prior to DNA extraction.

TCRbeta CDR3 regions were amplified from genomic DNA using the immunoSEQ Assay, a bias-controlled multiplex PCR. The original methods were these. Nucleated cell counts per sample were estimated from amplification of reference gene primers within the assay. To quantify the absolute abundance of each unique TCRbeta CDR3 rearrangement, sequence reads were collapsed and filtered. Productive Simpson clonality was computed per sample as the square root of Simpson's diversity index over productive rearrangements. What TCRdb holds here is the immuneACCESS table cut down to in-frame rearrangements. Part of the clones is not present; checked against another copy, under half of the missing clones reflect an unresolved V gene, and the others are unexplained. The D gene and trimming were derived from the DNA, and the V and J assignments and clone size from that table. The sample profile shows some 400,000 clones; about 90% of them were found once. 1.7% of the sample lies in the top ten.

Material for sequencing was PBMCs or T cells enriched from blood (not recorded which). The source is a woman aged 25 to 45 who had recovered from COVID-19. The rearrangement joined TRBV3-1 (or the pseudogene TRBV3-2) to TRBJ2-7, with the D gene call left open. In nucleotide form, the sequence is TGTGCCAGCAGCCAAGAGTCCAGGAATTCCGAGCAGTACTTC. The translation is CASSQESRNSEQYF.